Listed below are T cell receptor beta chains from one sample, sequenced in a study of blood T cell repertoires in COVID-19. Only in-frame clones appear in the TCRdb table, and some are missing; sequencing was by immunoSEQ multiplex PCR. The top ten hold roughly 1.6% of the sample, which has under 450,000 clones, 70% to 90% seen once. Input material: peripheral blood. Every receptor here comes from a woman aged 40 to 50 with COVID-19, enrolled during active disease. CDR3s include the opening cysteine and the closing phenylalanine or tryptophan. The D gene is left open where the match is weak. Only some rows state a clone size, as once, few, many or a class for expanded clones.

NA,TRBV6-5,NA,TRBJ1-2,CASSPRVFNGYTF,TGTGCCAGCAGTCCCAGGGTTTTCAATGGCTACACCTTC
NA,TRBV30,NA,TRBJ1-2,CAGSLGAGGYTF,TGTGCCGGTTCCCTGGGGGCCGGAGGCTACACCTTC
once,TRBV7-9,TRBD2,TRBJ2-3,CASSLGSGRQYF,TGTGCCAGCAGCCTAGGGAGCGGGAGGCAGTATTTT
NA,TRBV5-1,NA,TRBJ1-2,CASSSSGAGYGYTF,TGCGCCAGCAGCTCATCAGGGGCTGGCTATGGCTACACCTTC
once,TRBV5-6,TRBD1,TRBJ1-5,CASSVTGTGKSQPQHF,TGTGCCAGCAGCGTAACCGGGACAGGGAAAAGTCAGCCCCAGCATTTT
NA,TRBV9,NA,TRBJ1-1,CASSVGTWTEAFF,TGTGCCAGCAGCGTTGGGACATGGACTGAAGCTTTCTTT
NA,TRBV15,NA,TRBJ1-4,CATSSDNNEKLFF,TGTGCCACCAGCAGCGACAATAATGAAAAACTGTTTTTT
NA,TRBV10-3,NA,TRBJ2-2,CAISEDGRNTGELFF,TGTGCCATCAGTGAGGACGGGAGGAACACCGGGGAGCTGTTTTTT
NA,TRBV5-1,TRBD2,TRBJ2-1,CASSFTTSGNYNEQFF,TGCGCCAGCAGCTTTACGACTAGCGGGAACTACAATGAGCAGTTCTTC
once,TRBV5-1,NA,TRBJ1-3,CASSLAGNSGNTIYF,TGCGCCAGCAGCTTGGCAGGGAACTCTGGAAACACCATATATTTT
NA,TRBV19,NA,TRBJ1-5,CASSIRQSNQPQHF,TGTGCCAGTAGTATTCGACAGAGCAATCAGCCCCAGCATTTT
NA,TRBV6-5,NA,TRBJ2-4,CASFTPAKNIQYF,TGTGCCAGCTTTACACCAGCCAAAAACATTCAGTACTTC
NA,TRBV28,TRBD1,TRBJ1-5,CASSSRQGFSNQPQHF,TGTGCCAGCAGCTCCCGACAGGGTTTTAGCAATCAGCCCCAGCATTTT
NA,TRBV28,NA,TRBJ2-2,CASSLIYPRVSTGELFF,TGTGCCAGCAGTTTAATCTATCCCAGGGTCAGCACCGGGGAGCTGTTTTTT
NA,TRBV10-3,TRBD1,TRBJ1-2,CAISEAGQGLGGYTF,TGTGCCATCAGTGAGGCTGGACAGGGCTTAGGGGGCTACACCTTC
NA,TRBV19,NA,TRBJ1-3,CASSIGSTIYF,TGTGCCAGTAGTATCGGGAGCACCATATATTTT
NA,TRBV7-4,TRBD2,TRBJ2-5,CASSPARTSGGKETQYF,TGTGCCAGCAGCCCAGCGAGGACTAGCGGGGGAAAAGAGACCCAGTACTTC
NA,TRBV19,NA,TRBJ1-1,CASSMGGRFTEAFF,TGTGCCAGTAGTATGGGGGGTCGGTTCACTGAAGCTTTCTTT
few,TRBV7-9,TRBD1,TRBJ1-4,CASSPPGRGNEKLFF,TGTGCCAGCAGCCCACCCGGCAGGGGGAATGAAAAACTGTTTTTT
once,TRBV27,TRBD1,TRBJ2-3,CASRRQGGGTDTQYF,TGTGCCAGCAGGCGACAGGGGGGCGGCACAGATACGCAGTATTTT
NA,TRBV5-1,TRBD2,TRBJ2-5,CASSLVSGTQETQYF,TGCGCCAGCAGCCTGGTGAGCGGGACCCAAGAGACCCAGTACTTC
NA,TRBV7-9,NA,TRBJ2-3,CASSTRGPDTQYF,TGTGCCAGCAGCACCCGAGGGCCAGATACGCAGTATTTT
NA,TRBV7-9,TRBD2,TRBJ2-7,CASSPRAGTSGYEQYF,TGTGCCAGCAGCCCTAGGGCCGGGACTAGTGGATACGAGCAGTACTTC
NA,TRBV7-8,TRBD1,TRBJ1-3,CASSGTGITGNTIYF,TGTGCCAGCTCTGGGACAGGGATAACTGGAAACACCATATATTTT
NA,TRBV6-1,NA,TRBJ1-6,CASSERAGRRNSPLHF,TGTGCCAGCAGTGAACGCGCAGGGAGGCGGAATTCACCCCTCCACTTT
NA,TRBV10-3,NA,TRBJ1-1,CAISESYGTEAFF,TGTGCCATCAGTGAGTCTTACGGCACTGAAGCTTTCTTT
NA,TRBV29-1,TRBD2,TRBJ2-1,CSVRGTSGRSSYNEQFF,TGCAGCGTACGAGGGACTAGCGGGAGGAGCTCCTACAATGAGCAGTTCTTC
NA,TRBV3-1/TRBV3-2,TRBD1,TRBJ1-2,CASSQDWGTEYGHTF,TGTGCCAGCAGCCAAGATTGGGGGACAGAGTATGGCCACACCTTC
NA,TRBV21-1,NA,TRBJ1-3,CASSTRFTGFSSGNTIYF,TGTGCCAGCAGCACACGTTTTACAGGGTTCTCCTCTGGAAACACCATATATTTT
once,TRBV7-9,TRBD1,TRBJ2-7,CASRPYRTGTYEQYF,TGTGCCAGCAGACCCTATCGGACAGGGACCTACGAGCAGTACTTC
NA,TRBV6-2/TRBV6-3,TRBD2,TRBJ2-5,CASSRHTGLAGGETQYF,TGTGCCAGCAGTCGCCATACGGGACTAGCGGGAGGAGAGACCCAGTACTTC
NA,TRBV30,NA,TRBJ2-5,CAWSVGDSQETQYF,TGTGCCTGGAGTGTAGGAGACAGCCAAGAGACCCAGTACTTC
NA,TRBV19,NA,TRBJ2-7,CASSPRSRGYEQYF,TGTGCCAGTAGTCCCCGATCCAGGGGCTACGAGCAGTACTTC
NA,TRBV7-2,NA,TRBJ1-6,CASSSAINSPLHF,TGTGCCAGCAGCAGCGCTATTAATTCACCCCTCCACTTT
NA,TRBV29-1,NA,TRBJ2-1,CSVGSGLHEQFF,TGCAGCGTTGGGTCAGGGTTGCATGAGCAGTTCTTC
NA,TRBV2,TRBD1,TRBJ1-5,CASNPDRVNQPQHF,TGTGCCAGCAATCCGGACAGGGTCAATCAGCCCCAGCATTTT
NA,TRBV2,NA,TRBJ1-6,CASGLYNSPLHF,TGTGCCAGCGGACTGTATAATTCACCCCTCCACTTT
NA,TRBV21-1,NA,TRBJ1-1,CASSKAHGGFGAFF,TGTGCCAGCAGCAAAGCGCATGGGGGCTTCGGAGCTTTCTTT
NA,TRBV3-1/TRBV3-2,NA,TRBJ1-5,CASSQDSGQRFKVSNQPQHF,TGTGCCAGCAGCCAAGACTCCGGACAGCGGTTCAAAGTGAGCAATCAGCCCCAGCATTTT
NA,TRBV27,NA,TRBJ1-5,CASSLRTPYSNQPQHF,TGTGCCAGCAGTTTACGGACACCCTATAGCAATCAGCCCCAGCATTTT
NA,TRBV7-9,NA,TRBJ1-1,CASSLEEVEAFF,TGTGCCAGCAGCTTAGAGGAGGTAGAAGCTTTCTTT
NA,TRBV18,TRBD1,TRBJ1-4,CASSPGTGGPATNEKLFF,TGTGCCAGCTCACCAGGGACAGGGGGCCCGGCAACTAATGAAAAACTGTTTTTT
NA,TRBV28,TRBD1,TRBJ1-1,CASSFELGQANTEAFF,TGTGCCAGCAGTTTCGAACTCGGACAGGCCAACACTGAAGCTTTCTTT
NA,TRBV5-1,NA,TRBJ1-1,CASSLVGGNTEAFF,TGCGCCAGCAGCTTAGTAGGGGGGAACACTGAAGCTTTCTTT
NA,TRBV11-2,NA,TRBJ2-5,CASSLVLSGSSTRQETQYF,TGTGCCAGCAGCTTAGTACTTAGCGGCAGCAGCACGAGACAAGAGACCCAGTACTTC
NA,TRBV27,NA,TRBJ1-2,CASSLSGTVGYTF,TGTGCCAGCAGTTTATCGGGGACTGTGGGCTACACCTTC
NA,TRBV5-1,TRBD2,TRBJ2-3,CASSLAGVAGALTDTQYF,TGCGCCAGCAGCTTGGCGGGGGTAGCGGGGGCCCTTACAGATACGCAGTATTTT
NA,TRBV4-1,NA,TRBJ1-2,CASSTREGPVGGYTF,TGCGCCAGCAGCACTCGCGAGGGTCCCGTCGGAGGCTACACCTTC
NA,TRBV3-1/TRBV3-2,TRBD2,TRBJ2-1,CASSQDRRGGRDEQFF,TGTGCCAGCAGCCAAGATCGACGGGGGGGCAGGGATGAGCAGTTCTTC
once,TRBV3-1/TRBV3-2,NA,TRBJ1-4,CASSPTGSPNEKLFF,TGTGCCAGCAGCCCGACGGGAAGCCCTAATGAAAAACTGTTTTTT